A selection of T cell receptor beta chains follows, all from one sample in a study of PD-1 blockade in mismatch repair-deficient tumors. Their cognate antigens are unknown. This table comes from immunoSEQ multiplex PCR, and its TCRdb copy is limited to in-frame clones, with some not included. This table has some 15,000 clones, more than 75% appearing once. The material was cells cultured in vitro, obtained from a patient treated with pembrolizumab. These receptors were obtained from an adult with mismatch repair-deficient cancer. Each CDR3 is given with its conserved first and last residue. A D gene is named only where the DNA matches it firmly. Clone size appears in some rows only: once, few, many, or a class for an expanded clone.

v_call	j_call	d_call	clone_size	cdr3_aa	cdr3_nt
TRBV6-5	TRBJ2-3	.	.	CASSYEGGHTDTQYF	TGTGCCAGCAGTTACGAGGGAGGCCACACAGATACGCAGTATTTT
TRBV5-1	TRBJ1-6	TRBD1	.	CASSPDRGSGNSPLHF	TGCGCCAGCAGCCCCGACAGGGGGAGCGGCAATTCACCCCTCCACTTT
TRBV7-2	TRBJ1-1	.	.	CASQGSMTNTEAFF	TGTGCCAGCCAGGGGTCTATGACCAACACTGAAGCTTTCTTT
TRBV25-1	TRBJ1-5	.	.	CASSALGGNQPQHF	TGTGCCAGCAGTGCCCTGGGGGGCAATCAGCCCCAGCATTTT
TRBV13	TRBJ1-1	.	once	CASSRRAAVTEAFF	TGTGCCAGCAGCCGAAGGGCGGCAGTTACTGAAGCTTTCTTT
TRBV19	TRBJ2-1	.	.	CASSPVSDPSYNEQFF	TGTGCCAGTAGTCCCGTCTCGGACCCCTCCTACAATGAGCAGTTCTTC
TRBV6-4	TRBJ2-2	.	once	CASSEDLTGELFF	TGTGCCAGCAGTGAAGACTTAACCGGGGAGCTGTTTTTT
TRBV2	TRBJ1-5	.	.	CASSGETNQPQHF	TGTGCCAGCAGTGGGGAGACCAATCAGCCCCAGCATTTT
TRBV6-6	TRBJ1-3	.	.	CATTTLSSGNTIYF	TGTGCCACTACGACCCTAAGCTCTGGAAACACCATATATTTT
TRBV28	TRBJ2-3	.	once	CASSSSRGGSTDTQYF	TGTGCCAGCAGTTCCTCTAGAGGCGGTTCCACAGATACGCAGTATTTT
TRBV19	TRBJ2-1	TRBD2	.	CASSKSREGAFF	TGTGCCAGTAGTAAGTCGCGGGAGGGCGCGTTCTTC
TRBV6-4	TRBJ2-1	TRBD2	.	CASSDRTSREFF	TGTGCCAGCAGTGATCGGACTAGCCGGGAGTTCTTC
TRBV19	TRBJ2-2	TRBD1	.	CASSIQDRGLAGELFF	TGTGCCAGTAGTATACAGGACAGGGGGCTCGCCGGGGAGCTGTTTTTT
TRBV28	TRBJ2-7	TRBD2	once	CASSGGLAGGHEQYF	TGTGCCAGCAGTGGGGGACTAGCGGGAGGACACGAGCAGTACTTC
TRBV7-3	TRBJ2-6	.	.	CASSLRRQANSSGANVLTF	TGTGCCAGCAGCTTACGCCGACAGGCAAATAGCTCTGGGGCCAACGTCCTGACTTTC
TRBV1	TRBJ1-5	.	.	CTSSHPRSGQGNQPQHF	TGCACCAGCAGCCATCCACGGTCGGGACAGGGGAACCAGCCCCAGCATTTT
TRBV21-1	TRBJ2-7	.	.	CASSTPPRGSYEQYF	TGTGCCAGCAGCACTCCTCCCCGCGGCTCCTACGAGCAGTACTTC